Only a few counts were recorded for the clone carrying this TCR beta chain. Its specificity is unknown. The data derive from a study of T cells after yellow fever vaccination. Template-switching 5'RACE yielded the TCR cDNA; a universal primer site and UMIs were added in the process. TCRdb independently ran MiXCR on the 5' RACE reads; one entry per CDR3 protein. The sample holds about 300,000 distinct CDR3 sequences, less than 9.5% seen once. Germline CDR1 GTSNPN, CDR2 SVGIG (reference sequence). V was clipped by 2 bases and J by 3 bases; unmatched bases: 3. This CDR3 comprises 13 residues. Overall study results and limits: Once the booster was given, most primary-vaccination clones reappeared, at 95% to 98% for CD4 and roughly 91% for CD8.

The TCR comes from a man aged 18 to 29 who received the YFV17D yellow fever vaccine. The sample here was CD4+ T cells sorted from PBMCs, taken 5 days after the yellow fever booster vaccination. The chain is built from TRBV30 and TRBJ1-1; 7 bases are shared with TRBD1. The CDR3 sequence is CAWSRQGDTEAFF. In DNA form, the CDR3 reads TGTGCCTGGAGTCGACAGGGAGACACTGAAGCTTTCTTT.